Presented here are 2 T cell receptor beta chains from one specimen sequenced in a study of blood T cell repertoires in COVID-19. The table came from immunoSEQ multiplex PCR; TCRdb's copy has only in-frame clones and leaves some out. The sample has 300,000 to 350,000 clones, around 89% seen once. Sequencing was performed on peripheral blood. These receptors were collected from a young woman with COVID-19, enrolled during active disease.

The chain recombines TRBV4-2 with TRBJ2-1; D is uncertain. V lost 0 bases and J 3 bases, leaving 12 bases between the germline ends. This CDR3 has 16 residues. Per germline, CDR1 LGHNA and CDR2 YNFKEQ. The CDR3 protein is CASSQDNWSDYNEQFF. CDR3 DNA: TGTGCCAGCAGCCAAGATAATTGGTCAGACTACAATGAGCAGTTCTTC.

This chain links TRBV7-9 with TRBJ1-1, with TRBD1 as a possible D gene (6 bases). V was cut by 3 bases and J by 7 bases, with 12 bases left in between. The CDR3 is 13 residues long. Germline CDR1 reads SEHNR; CDR2 reads FQNEAQ (reference sequence). As DNA, the CDR3 is TGTGCCAGCAGCTTCCACAGGGTTGGTGAAGCTTTCTTT. Translation gives CASSFHRVGEAFF.